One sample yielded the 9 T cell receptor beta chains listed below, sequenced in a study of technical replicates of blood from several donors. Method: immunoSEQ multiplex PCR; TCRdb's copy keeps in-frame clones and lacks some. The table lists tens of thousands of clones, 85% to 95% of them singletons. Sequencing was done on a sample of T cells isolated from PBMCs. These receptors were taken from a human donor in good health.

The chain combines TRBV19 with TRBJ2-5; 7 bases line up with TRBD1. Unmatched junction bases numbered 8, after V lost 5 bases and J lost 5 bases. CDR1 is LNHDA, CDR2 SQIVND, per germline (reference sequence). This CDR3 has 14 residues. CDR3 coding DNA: TGTGCCAGTAGTGTCAGGGGGTGGCTGGAGACCCAGTACTTC. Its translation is CASSVRGWLETQYF.

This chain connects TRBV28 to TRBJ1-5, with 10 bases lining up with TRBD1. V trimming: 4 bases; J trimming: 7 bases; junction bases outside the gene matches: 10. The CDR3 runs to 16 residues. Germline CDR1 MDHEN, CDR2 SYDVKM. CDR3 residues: CASSYGTGEWGQPQHF. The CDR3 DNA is TGTGCCAGCAGTTATGGGACAGGGGAATGGGGGCAGCCCCAGCATTTT.

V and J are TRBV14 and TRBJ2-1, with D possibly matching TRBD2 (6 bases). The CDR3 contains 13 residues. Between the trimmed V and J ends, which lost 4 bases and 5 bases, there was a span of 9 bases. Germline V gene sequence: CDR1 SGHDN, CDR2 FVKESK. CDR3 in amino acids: CASSPRGNNEQFF. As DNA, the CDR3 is TGTGCCAGCAGCCCTCGGGGGAACAATGAGCAGTTCTTC.

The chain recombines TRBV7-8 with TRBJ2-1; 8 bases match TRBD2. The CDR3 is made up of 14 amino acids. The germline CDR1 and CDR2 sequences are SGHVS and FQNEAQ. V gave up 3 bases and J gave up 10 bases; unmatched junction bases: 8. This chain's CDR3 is CASSFRGRYYEQFF. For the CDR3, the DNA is TGTGCCAGCAGCTTTCGCGGGAGGTATTACGAGCAGTTCTTC.

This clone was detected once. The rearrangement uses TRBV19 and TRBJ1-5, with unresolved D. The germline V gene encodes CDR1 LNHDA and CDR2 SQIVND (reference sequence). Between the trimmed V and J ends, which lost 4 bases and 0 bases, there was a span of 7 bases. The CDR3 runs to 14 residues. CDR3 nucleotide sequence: TGTGCCAGTAGTAAGACAAGTAGCAATCAGCCCCAGCATTTT. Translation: CASSKTSSNQPQHF.

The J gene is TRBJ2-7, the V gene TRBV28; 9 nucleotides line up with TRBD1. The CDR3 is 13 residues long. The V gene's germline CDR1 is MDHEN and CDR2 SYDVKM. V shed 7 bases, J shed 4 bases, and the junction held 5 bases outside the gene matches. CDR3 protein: CASKGTGNYEQYF. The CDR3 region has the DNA TGTGCCAGCAAAGGGACAGGGAATTACGAGCAGTACTTC.

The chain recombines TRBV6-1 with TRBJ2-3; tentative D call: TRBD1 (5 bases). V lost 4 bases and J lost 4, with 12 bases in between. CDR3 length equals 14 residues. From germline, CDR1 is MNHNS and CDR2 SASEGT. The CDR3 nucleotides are TGTGCCAGCAGTGTTATGTTAGGGGCAGATACGCAGTATTTT. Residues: CASSVMLGADTQYF.

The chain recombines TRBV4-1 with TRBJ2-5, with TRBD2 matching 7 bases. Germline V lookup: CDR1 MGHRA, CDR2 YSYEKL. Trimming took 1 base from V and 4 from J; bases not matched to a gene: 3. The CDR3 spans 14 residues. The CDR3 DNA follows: TGCGCCAGCAGCCAAGGTAGCGGGCTAGAGACCCAGTACTTC. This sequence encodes CASSQGSGLETQYF.

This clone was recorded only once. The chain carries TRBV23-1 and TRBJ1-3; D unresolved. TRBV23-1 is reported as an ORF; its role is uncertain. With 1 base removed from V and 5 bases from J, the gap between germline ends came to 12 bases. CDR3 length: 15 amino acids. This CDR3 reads CASSQWLIRRNTIYF. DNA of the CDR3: TGCGCCAGCAGTCAATGGCTGATAAGAAGAAACACCATATATTTT.